Below, 31 T cell receptor beta chains from the same sample are listed, as sequenced in a study of T cells in Graves' hyperthyroidism and ophthalmopathy. The investigators amplified TCR beta CDR3 regions from RNA transcripts. The HTBI primer set was used in a first-round RT-PCR of the TCR CDR3. MiXCR, run by TCRdb on the multiplex PCR reads, gives a single entry per CDR3 protein. The repertoire includes a few hundred thousand distinct CDR3 sequences, about 15% of them detected once, and about 18% sits in the top ten. The sequenced sample was blood. These receptors were obtained from a woman under 40 with Graves' ophthalmopathy.

The rearrangement joins TRBV2 to TRBJ2-2; 9 bases align to TRBD1. Germline-derived CDR1 and CDR2 are SNHLY and FYNNEI. The CDR3 is made up of 16 amino acids. The J segment lost 3 bases and the V segment lost 8 bases, leaving 10 bases of the junction unmatched. The CDR3 loop reads CASHRYRDRDTGELFF. CDR3 sequence (DNA): TGTGCCAGCCACAGGTACCGGGACAGGGACACCGGGGAGCTGTTTTTT.

This clonotype showed up many times. The V gene is TRBV5-1, the J gene TRBJ2-3; D could derive from TRBD1 or TRBD2 (5 bases each). CDR1 and CDR2 (germline): SGHRS, YFSETQ. V shed 3 bases and J shed 8 bases, with 10 bases lying between them. The CDR3 consists of 12 residues. DNA for the CDR3: TGCGCCAGCAGCTATGATGGGACTACGCAGTATTTT. Translating gives CASSYDGTTQYF.

At least ten counts were recorded for this clonotype. In nucleotides, the CDR3 is TGTGCCAGCAGTGAAACTGGAAACACCATATATTTT. Protein product: CASSETGNTIYF. The V call is TRBV2, the J call TRBJ1-3; D call uncertain. The CDR3 totals 12 residues. The germline CDR1 and CDR2 sequences are SNHLY and FYNNEI. Trimming took 2 bases from V and 2 from J, leaving 1 base between them.

This clonotype has ten or more counts. The chain combines TRBV6-1 with TRBJ2-3; TRBD1 matches at 9 bases. Trimming removed 2 bases from V and 0 bases from J; junction bases left unmatched: 6. This CDR3 has 17 residues. The germline gives CDR1 MNHNS, CDR2 SASEGT. CDR3 region: CASSEYGTGTSTDTQYF. Here the CDR3 DNA reads TGTGCCAGCAGTGAATACGGGACAGGGACGAGCACAGATACGCAGTATTTT.

Ten or more counts support this clonotype. This sequence joins TRBV11-2 and TRBJ2-7, with D unclear. V lost 3 bases and J lost 3, with 9 bases in between. The CDR3 extends over 13 amino acids. The germline gives CDR1 SGHAT, CDR2 FQNNGV. The CDR3 DNA sequence: TGTGCCAGCAGCTTGGACGGAAACTACGAGCAGTACTTC. It specifies CASSLDGNYEQYF.

This clonotype was detected ten times or more. This chain uses TRBV7-3 with TRBJ2-5; the D is unclear. There are 13 residues in the CDR3. The germline V gene has CDR1 SGHTA and CDR2 FQGTGA. The ends were cut back, 6 bases at V and 0 bases at J, with 8 bases in the middle. Here the CDR3 DNA reads TGTGCCAGCAGTCGAGCGTACCAAGAGACCCAGTACTTC. As protein: CASSRAYQETQYF.

This chain's CDR3 is CASKAGGRLNEQFF. The CDR3, as DNA: TGTGCCAGCAAGGCGGGGGGGCGTCTCAATGAGCAGTTCTTC. The rearrangement links TRBV28 to TRBJ2-1, with 9 bases lining up with TRBD2. V gave up 7 bases and J gave up 6 bases; unmatched junction bases: 7. The CDR3 loop spans 14 amino acids. Per the germline V gene, CDR1 is MDHEN and CDR2 is SYDVKM.

This clonotype appeared many times. This chain joins TRBV6-1 and TRBJ1-1, with D tentatively TRBD1 (6 bases). Germline CDR1 and CDR2: MNHNS and SASEGT. With 10 bases removed from V and 1 base from J, the gap between germline ends came to 19 bases. This CDR3 contains 15 residues. This CDR3 reads CATLSWGPTNTEAFF. As DNA, the CDR3 is TGTGCCACCCTAAGTTGGGGGCCTACGAACACTGAAGCTTTCTTT.

The chain recombines TRBV10-3 with TRBJ2-7, with TRBD1 identical over 8 bases. J lost 2 bases, V lost 6 bases, and 0 bases had no gene match. Germline V lookup: CDR1 ENHRY, CDR2 SYGVKD. The CDR3 is 12 residues long. The CDR3 DNA is TGTGCCATCAGGACAGGGGCCTACGAGCAGTACTTC. Its translation is CAIRTGAYEQYF.

This clonotype was observed at least ten times. V gene TRBV12-3 or TRBV12-4 combines with J gene TRBJ1-3; the D gene is possibly TRBD1 (5 bases). CDR3 length: 14 residues. V was trimmed by 6 bases and J by 4 bases, leaving 13 bases between them. The CDR3 nucleotides are TGTGCCAGCAGGCGAGGGGCGCCAGGAAACACCATATATTTT. This codes for CASRRGAPGNTIYF.

This clonotype was found many times. The chain has TRBV20-1 and TRBJ2-3; no reliable D call. Trimming took off 2 bases at V and 3 bases at J, with 9 bases between the two ends. The CDR3 spans 13 residues. Germline V gene lookup returns CDR1 DFQATT and CDR2 SNEGSKA (reference sequence). The CDR3 loop is CSARPPSTDTQYF. CDR3 DNA sequence: TGCAGTGCTAGACCTCCCTCTACAGATACGCAGTATTTT.

The gene calls are TRBV28 and TRBJ1-1; TRBD1 agrees at 7 bases. The V gene's germline CDR1 is MDHEN and CDR2 SYDVKM. CDR3 length: 14 residues. The J segment lost 11 bases and the V segment lost 5 bases, leaving 14 bases of the junction unmatched. CDR3 DNA: TGTGCCAGCAGTCGCCAAGGACAGGCCCTTACGGCTTTCTTT. Translating it yields CASSRQGQALTAFF.

The chain uses TRBV6-1 and TRBJ2-1; D possibly corresponds to TRBD1 (6 bases). V lost 5 bases to trimming and J lost 6 bases, with 17 bases between them. The CDR3 sequence is 15 residues long. Germline V gene data show CDR1 as MNHNS and CDR2 as SASEGT. The CDR3 DNA reads as TGTGCCAGCAGTCGCCAGACAGGTACTTTCAATGAGCAGTTCTTC. The encoded protein is CASSRQTGTFNEQFF.

Many counts were recorded for this clonotype. This rearrangement joins TRBV2 to TRBJ1-1, with D unclear. Trimming took 6 bases from V and 9 from J, leaving 14 bases between them. The CDR3 consists of 12 residues. Germline CDR1 and CDR2: SNHLY and FYNNEI. CDR3 region: CASSSPWVKAFF. The CDR3 DNA reads as TGTGCCAGCAGCAGCCCCTGGGTGAAAGCTTTCTTT.

This clonotype was recorded many times. CDR3 nucleotides: TGCAGCGTGGCGCTGGGACAGTATAATTCACCCCTCCACTTT. It translates to CSVALGQYNSPLHF. The chain has TRBV29-1 and TRBJ1-6; 7 bases map to TRBD1. In germline, CDR1 is SQVTM, CDR2 ANQGSEA. The CDR3 extends over 14 amino acids. V shed 6 bases, J shed 4 bases, and the junction held 6 bases outside the gene matches.

This clonotype was counted ten times or more. The chain couples TRBV7-3 to TRBJ2-2; 9 nucleotides align to TRBD2. Germline assignment: CDR1 SGHTA and CDR2 FQGTGA. V dropped 5 bases and J dropped 1; count of bases not matched to a gene: 5. This CDR3 contains 16 residues. The CDR3 DNA is TGTGCCAGCAGCCCAATAGCGGGGGAGAACACCGGGGAGCTGTTTTTT. Translated, it gives CASSPIAGENTGELFF.

V is TRBV6-1 and J is TRBJ1-5; tentative D call: TRBD1 (6 bases). Trimming cost V 5 bases and J 4 bases, with 21 bases left between them. Germline loops: CDR1 MNHNS, CDR2 SASEGT. This CDR3 contains 17 residues. Here the CDR3 DNA reads TGTGCCAGCAGTCGAATACCTAAAGAGACAGGTAATCAGCCCCAGCATTTT. Protein sequence: CASSRIPKETGNQPQHF.

This clonotype came up many times. The junction does not match germline at one end; this may be a read error. For the CDR3, the DNA is TGTGCCAGCAACTTAGAAGCGAGCCAGGGGATAACAGCTTTCTTT. Translation: CASNLEASQGITAFF. The chain recombines TRBV13 with TRBJ1-1; maybe TRBD1 (6 bases). The CDR3 extends over 15 amino acids. Per germline, CDR1 PRHDT and CDR2 FYEKMQ (reference sequence).

Many counts were recorded for this clonotype. The chain carries TRBV20-1 and TRBJ1-1; 9 bases agree with TRBD1. CDR1 DFQATT and CDR2 SNEGSKA come from the germline V gene (reference sequence). The junction had 6 bases not matched to a gene; V was cut back by 0 bases and J by 4 bases. The CDR3 contains 15 residues. CDR3 DNA: TGCAGTGCTAGAGACGACCGGACAGGGGCCACTGAAGCTTTCTTT. Encoded protein: CSARDDRTGATEAFF.

A single count supports this clonotype. The rearrangement joins TRBV7-9 to TRBJ2-1; D unresolved. Germline values: CDR1 SEHNR, CDR2 FQNEAQ (reference sequence). The V end was cut by 2 bases, the J end by 2 bases, with 7 bases between. There are 14 residues in the CDR3. The CDR3 DNA reads as TGTGCCAGCAGCTTAAGAACAGCCTACAATGAGCAGTTCTTC. It yields the protein CASSLRTAYNEQFF.

This clonotype occurred many times. The chain links TRBV11-2 to TRBJ2-5, with a weak D call TRBD1 (6 bases). The CDR3 consists of 14 residues. V dropped 4 bases and J dropped 1 base, with 10 bases sitting between them. Looked up from germline, CDR1 is SGHAT and CDR2 is FQNNGV. In DNA, the CDR3 is TGTGCCAGCAGCTCCGTAGGGGGCCAAGAGACCCAGTACTTC. Translating gives CASSSVGGQETQYF.

This clonotype was counted ten times or more. The genes are TRBV2 and TRBJ2-1; D unresolved. V dropped 4 bases and J dropped 6 bases, with 7 bases sitting between them. The CDR3 is 12 residues long. Germline V gene data show CDR1 as SNHLY and CDR2 as FYNNEI. The CDR3 region is CASSVYSNEQFF. Here the CDR3 DNA reads TGTGCCAGCAGTGTTTACAGCAATGAGCAGTTCTTC.

This clonotype was observed a few times. The rearrangement joins TRBV4-1 to TRBJ2-1; 9 bases map to TRBD2. J gave up 8 bases and V 1 base, and 9 bases lay outside the gene matches. The CDR3 runs 16 residues. Germline V gives CDR1 MGHRA, CDR2 YSYEKL. In DNA form, the CDR3 reads TGCGCCAGCAGCCAAGGGATGGGGCGGGGGGGCCATGAGCAGTTCTTC. Its translation: CASSQGMGRGGHEQFF.

The table lists this clonotype with many counts. The chain is built from TRBV28 and TRBJ2-3; 9 nucleotides align to TRBD2. CDR3 size: 17 residues. With 5 bases clipped from V and 5 bases from J, the junction kept 14 bases outside the gene matches. CDR1 is MDHEN and CDR2 is SYDVKM in the germline V gene. The chain's CDR3 is CASSTPVGRGGGDTQYF. The CDR3 region has the DNA TGTGCCAGCAGTACTCCTGTTGGGCGGGGGGGCGGAGATACGCAGTATTTT.

This clonotype was counted between two and nine times. The chain has TRBV9 and TRBJ2-2; D gene uncertain. V was pared by 1 base and J by 0 bases, with 4 bases between. Germline CDR1 SGDLS, CDR2 YYNGEE. This CDR3 is 14 amino acids long. CDR3 amino acids: CASSVRTNTGELFF. The CDR3 DNA follows: TGTGCCAGCAGCGTAAGGACGAACACCGGGGAGCTGTTTTTT.

This rearrangement joins TRBV2 to TRBJ1-2, with TRBD1 identical over 9 bases. J was trimmed by 4 bases and V by 1 base; bases with no gene match: 4. Germline V CDR1 and CDR2: SNHLY, FYNNEI. The CDR3 runs to 15 residues. The CDR3 sequence is CASSEEDRGVYGYTF. As DNA, the CDR3 is TGTGCCAGCAGTGAAGAGGACAGGGGTGTCTATGGCTACACCTTC.

This clonotype has at least ten counts. This rearrangement joins TRBV5-1 to TRBJ1-1; no firm D call. Germline CDR1 and CDR2: SGHRS and YFSETQ. This CDR3 comprises 14 residues. Trimming removed 3 bases at V and 6 bases at J, with 15 bases between. As DNA, the CDR3 is TGCGCCAGCAGCTCCCAAGGTGCAGGCGCTGAAGCTTTCTTT. It codes for CASSSQGAGAEAFF.

This clonotype was counted many times. Here the CDR3 DNA reads TGTGCCTGGAGTGTTCCTGGGGGCACAGATACGCAGTATTTT. Residues: CAWSVPGGTDTQYF. The chain recombines TRBV30 with TRBJ2-3; D gene unclear. The germline gives CDR1 GTSNPN, CDR2 SVGIG (reference sequence). This CDR3 has 14 amino acids. V lost 0 bases, J lost 1 base, and 8 bases lay in between.

This clonotype was picked up a small number of times. The chain employs TRBV5-6 and TRBJ2-6; unclear D gene. The CDR3 runs 15 residues. Looked up from germline, CDR1 is SGHDT and CDR2 is YYEEEE. With 6 bases removed from V and 1 base from J, the gap between germline ends came to 11 bases. CDR3 nucleotides: TGTGCCAGCAACAAAGGTCTATCTGGGGCCAACGTCCTGACTTTC. Protein sequence: CASNKGLSGANVLTF.

As regards this clonotype: At one of its ends the junction is not consistent with the germline gene, which may arise from a read error. The chain links TRBV11-2 to TRBJ2-1, with D tentatively TRBD1 or TRBD2 (5 bases each). The germline CDR1 and CDR2 sequences are SGHAT and FQNNGV. This CDR3 is built from 16 residues. CDR3 residues: CASSLVVGVPYNEQSF. CDR3 coding DNA: TGTGCCAGCAGCTTAGTTGTGGGGGTACCGTACAATGAGCAGTCCTTC.

At least ten counts were recorded for this clonotype. The gene calls are TRBV7-2 and TRBJ1-5, with 8 bases identical to TRBD1. The CDR3 spans 17 residues. V dropped 5 bases and J dropped 3; count of bases not matched to a gene: 12. The germline CDR1 and CDR2 sequences are SGHTA and FQGNSA. The CDR3 DNA reads TGTGCCAGCAGCCTTGGGACAGGAGAATATGACAATCAGCCCCAGCATTTT. This gives the protein CASSLGTGEYDNQPQHF.